This T cell receptor (beta chain) was sequenced during a study of T cell changes during pregnancy in multiple sclerosis. Generated by immunoSEQ multiplex PCR, the TCRdb table keeps only in-frame clones and is missing some. Among about 65,000 clones, approximately 92% were seen once, and the ten largest hold approximately 3%. The CDR3 length is 15 residues. Sequences were derived from CD8+ T cells from peripheral blood mononuclear cells, sampled in the third trimester of pregnancy. V usage is TRBV12-1 and J usage is TRBJ1-1. TRBV12-1 is assigned pseudogene status. The TCR sequence derives from a female donor in good health, enrolled as a control in a pregnancy study. The CDR3 here is CASRVKRSLGTEAFF. In nucleotides, the CDR3 is TGTGCCAGCAGAGTTAAGCGGTCCTTGGGGACTGAAGCTTTCTTT.